The 20 T cell receptor beta chains reported below all come from one sample, sequenced in a study of T cell repertoires in cytomegalovirus infection. TCRdb analysed the reads with MiXCR anew, one entry per CDR3 protein. The sample shows about 530,000 distinct CDR3 sequences, about 25% of them seen only once. The sample comprised PBMCs. Receptors originate from a human donor in good health (CMV status not recorded). Some clones in this sample may be carry-over from other donors' samples.

V is TRBV24-1 and J is TRBJ2-7, with 10 bases identical to TRBD2. The CDR3 is 17 amino acids. Germline assignment: CDR1 KGHDR and CDR2 SFDVKD. The V gene end was trimmed by 7 bases and the J gene end by 2 bases; junction bases not matched to a gene: 13. CDR3 bases: TGTGCCACCAGACCTAGCTGGCTAGCGGGGGATACCTACGAGCAGTACTTC. Residues: CATRPSWLAGDTYEQYF.

This chain uses TRBV20-1 with TRBJ2-3, with a possible D match to TRBD1 (5 bases). The CDR3 totals 14 residues. V lost 2 bases to trimming and J lost 0 bases, with 9 bases between them. Germline V gives CDR1 DFQATT, CDR2 SNEGSKA (reference sequence). CDR3 in DNA: TGCAGTGCTAGAAGGGGTGTGAGCACAGATACGCAGTATTTT. As protein: CSARRGVSTDTQYF.

The chain joins TRBV6-6 to TRBJ1-5, with TRBD1 matching 10 bases. The V segment lost 7 bases and the J segment 5 bases; nucleotides outside the gene matches: 5. Germline V lookup: CDR1 MNHNY, CDR2 SVGAGI (reference sequence). The CDR3 covers 14 residues. CDR3 region: CASIPDRGDQPQHF. The CDR3, as DNA: TGTGCCAGCATTCCGGACAGGGGGGATCAGCCCCAGCATTTT.

This clonotype occurred a few times. The J gene is TRBJ2-2, the V gene TRBV7-2; unclear D gene. The germline CDR1 and CDR2 sequences are SGHTA and FQGNSA. Trimming stripped 0 bases from V and 7 bases from J, with 12 bases between. The CDR3 is made up of 15 amino acids. The CDR3 loop is CASSLAGPRGGELFF. The CDR3 coding sequence is TGTGCCAGCAGCTTAGCCGGGCCCAGAGGCGGGGAGCTGTTTTTT.

J is TRBJ2-3 and V is TRBV7-9, with D unresolved. Germline V lookup: CDR1 SEHNR, CDR2 FQNEAQ (reference sequence). Trimming pared 3 bases from V and 6 bases from J, leaving 10 bases between. This CDR3 spans 13 amino acids. The CDR3 nucleotides read TGTGCCAGCAGCTTCCCTCTGGATGATACGCAGTATTTT. As protein: CASSFPLDDTQYF.

This clonotype occurred once. The chain recombines TRBV28 with TRBJ2-2; tentative D call: TRBD2 (5 bases). Looked up from germline, CDR1 is MDHEN and CDR2 is SYDVKM. Between the trimmed V and J ends, which lost 2 bases and 7 bases, there was a span of 14 bases. This CDR3 comprises 15 residues. CDR3 bases: TGTGCCAGCAGTTTAGTCGCGCCCGCGGGCGGGGAGCTGTTTTTT. Its protein is CASSLVAPAGGELFF. Supplemented by reference TRBV28 and TRBJ2-2, the full variable domain reads DVKVTQSSRYLVKRTGEKVFLECVQDMDHENMFWYRQDPGLGLRLIYFSYDVKMKEKGDIPEGYSVSREKKERFSLILESASTNQTSMYLCASSLVAPAGGELFFGEGSRLTVL.

The chain employs TRBV30 and TRBJ1-2; no reliable D call. This CDR3 is 14 amino acids long. Germline values: CDR1 GTSNPN, CDR2 SVGIG (reference sequence). With 3 bases removed from V and 7 bases from J, the gap between germline ends came to 18 bases. CDR3 sequence (DNA): TGTGCCTGGAGAGAGGATGGGTTCTCCTCTGGCTACACCTTC. Protein: CAWREDGFSSGYTF.

The table lists this clonotype with many counts. The chain combines TRBV7-8 with TRBJ1-4, with 8 bases lining up with TRBD1. Unmatched junction bases numbered 7, after V lost 5 bases and J lost 8 bases. The CDR3 runs to 14 residues. Germline V CDR1 and CDR2: SGHVS, FQNEAQ. The CDR3 DNA is TGTGCCAGCAGCAGGACAGGGTTTGGGGAAAAACTGTTTTTT. It translates to CASSRTGFGEKLFF.

The chain links TRBV27 to TRBJ1-1; 10 bases fit TRBD1. V shed 4 bases and J 6 bases; nucleotides not matched to a gene: 8. The CDR3 is 15 residues long. CDR1 and CDR2 from the germline V gene are MNHEY and SMNVEV (reference sequence). CDR3 coding DNA: TGTGCCAGCAGTTCACCCGGGACAGGGGTCGCTGAAGCTTTCTTT. This encodes CASSSPGTGVAEAFF.

This clonotype has at least ten counts. The chain combines TRBV12-3 or TRBV12-4 with TRBJ1-1; TRBD1 might be the D (5 bases). CDR3 length: 12 residues. Trimming took off 7 bases at V and 4 bases at J, with 10 bases between the two ends. This CDR3 reads CASNRGITEAFF. The CDR3 nucleotides are TGTGCCAGCAATCGGGGCATCACTGAAGCTTTCTTT.

This clonotype was seen a few times. CDR3 in amino acids: CATSGTTNTGELFF. In DNA form, the CDR3 reads TGTGCCACCTCCGGGACTACCAACACCGGGGAGCTGTTTTTT. The chain has TRBV2 and TRBJ2-2, with TRBD2 matching 7 bases. V was clipped by 10 bases and J by 2 bases; unmatched bases: 7. The V gene's germline CDR1 is SNHLY and CDR2 FYNNEI. The CDR3 is made up of 14 amino acids. The variable domain in full, completed from reference TRBV2 and TRBJ2-2, reads EPEVTQTPSHQVTQMGQEVILRCVPISNHLYFYWYRQILGQKVEFLVSFYNNEISEKSEIFDDQFSVERPDGSNFTLKIRSTKLEDSAMYFCATSGTTNTGELFFGEGSRLTVL.

This sequence joins TRBV12-3 or TRBV12-4 and TRBJ2-7; D not resolved. The germline V and J ends were trimmed by 1 base and 2 bases, with 6 bases remaining between them. The CDR3 is 13 residues long. The CDR3 nucleotides read TGTGCCAGCAGTTTAGACAGTACCTACGAGCAGTACTTC. Amino acid sequence: CASSLDSTYEQYF.

The chain uses TRBV5-6 and TRBJ2-7, with D unclear. The CDR3 is 15 amino acids. Germline-derived CDR1 and CDR2 are SGHDT and YYEEEE. Trimming left V 4 bases short and J 7 bases short, with 21 bases between. The DNA of the CDR3 is TGTGCCAGCAGCGATATGCGGAACCTACTACGAGAGCAGTACTTC. As protein: CASSDMRNLLREQYF.

This chain links TRBV15 with TRBJ2-5, with TRBD2 as a possible D gene (6 bases). The V gene lost 4 bases and the J gene lost 2 bases, with 20 bases spanning the gap. Germline CDR1 LNHNV, CDR2 YYDKDF (reference sequence). The CDR3 is made up of 17 amino acids. The CDR3 DNA is TGTGCCACCAGCACAGGCGACTTCCGGGACTCACAAGAGACCCAGTACTTC. Translation: CATSTGDFRDSQETQYF.

The V call is TRBV19, the J call TRBJ1-1; D is ambiguous. This CDR3 contains 17 residues. V lost 3 bases to trimming and J lost 1 base, with 18 bases between them. Looked up from germline, CDR1 is LNHDA and CDR2 is SQIVND (reference sequence). CDR3 loop: CASSIAHGFRSNTEAFF. Here the CDR3 DNA reads TGTGCCAGTAGTATTGCTCACGGGTTTCGGTCGAACACTGAAGCTTTCTTT.

In its sample, this clonotype was seen a few times. The V call is TRBV5-4, the J call TRBJ2-3, with 11 bases lining up with TRBD2. V was clipped by 5 bases and J by 6 bases; unmatched bases: 11. The CDR3 has 16 residues. Per germline, CDR1 SGHNT and CDR2 YYREEE (reference sequence). The CDR3 nucleotides are TGTGCCAGCAGATGGGGACTAGCGGAGATTGGGGATACGCAGTATTTT. Translating it yields CASRWGLAEIGDTQYF.

This clonotype occurred many times. This rearrangement joins TRBV7-2 to TRBJ1-2; D ambiguous. Germline values: CDR1 SGHTA, CDR2 FQGNSA. V shed 5 bases and J shed 0 bases, with 4 bases lying between them. The CDR3 totals 12 residues. The CDR3 bases are TGTGCCAGCAGCCCTACTAACTATGGCTACACCTTC. As protein: CASSPTNYGYTF.

This clonotype has more than one count but fewer than ten. This chain connects TRBV2 to TRBJ2-1; D not resolved. The CDR3 totals 13 residues. V lost 5 bases and J lost 3, with 8 bases in between. Germline CDR1 and CDR2: SNHLY and FYNNEI. CDR3 in amino acids: CASSTEIYNEQFF. The CDR3 nucleotides are TGTGCCAGCAGTACTGAAATCTACAATGAGCAGTTCTTC.

At least ten counts were recorded for this clonotype. The rearrangement joins TRBV7-2 to TRBJ1-4; 8 bases align to TRBD1. Germline V gene lookup returns CDR1 SGHTA and CDR2 FQGNSA. J gave up 0 bases and V 1 base, and 4 bases lay outside the gene matches. The CDR3 loop spans 17 amino acids. CDR3 region: CASSLGQGRATNEKLFF. The CDR3 nucleotides read TGTGCCAGCAGCTTAGGACAGGGGAGGGCAACTAATGAAAAACTGTTTTTT.

This clonotype showed up many times. This sequence joins TRBV7-6 and TRBJ2-3, with TRBD1 as a possible D gene (6 bases). The CDR3 covers 15 residues. V lost 1 base and J lost 1, with 9 bases in between. Germline CDR1 reads SGHVS; CDR2 reads FNYEAQ. The CDR3 coding sequence is TGTGCCAGCAGCTTAGTAGCAGGGGGCACAGATACGCAGTATTTT. Translating it yields CASSLVAGGTDTQYF.